The 4 T cell receptor beta chains presented below share a single source sample, sequenced in a study of IL-17A CD8 T cells in psoriatic arthritis synovium. The receptor library was made with the immunoSEQ multiplex PCR assay. TCRdb limited this immuneACCESS table to in-frame rearrangements with V and J called. A share of clones is missing; checked studies link under half to unresolved V genes, and the rest is unexplained. In all, the sample holds 2,000 to 3,000 clones, and 70% to 85% of those were seen once. Together, the top ten hold 13% to 15% of the sample. Synovial fluid effusions were drawn from actively inflamed joints of patients with psoriatic arthritis. Sequencing was done on a sample of memory CD8+ T cells from synovial fluid. The sample's cell subset or site label, decoded: bulk memory CD8+ T cells (CD45RA-CD27+/- and CD45RA+CD27-). The receptors were sampled from a human donor with psoriatic arthritis.

The chain combines TRBV7-3 with TRBJ2-1, with D unclear. CDR1 and CDR2 from the germline V gene are SGHTA and FQGTGA. This CDR3 has 12 residues. With 4 bases removed from V and 13 bases from J, the gap between germline ends came to 14 bases. Here the CDR3 DNA reads TGTGCCAGCAGCTCCGACAATTTCAACCAGTTCTTC. Its protein product is CASSSDNFNQFF.

This clone was seen only once. The V and J genes are TRBV27 and TRBJ1-5, with D possibly being TRBD1 (6 bases). The CDR3 contains 16 residues. Germline V lookup: CDR1 MNHEY, CDR2 SMNVEV (reference sequence). Trimming pared 10 bases from V and 6 bases from J, leaving 25 bases between. CDR3 DNA sequence: TGTGCCACCGCTCCTGAAGGGACACCAGGAACTCAGCCCCAGCATTTT. It yields the protein CATAPEGTPGTQPQHF.

Here the CDR3 DNA reads TGTGCCAGCAGGGAGGCCGGTCACAATGAGCAGTTCTTC. This sequence encodes CASREAGHNEQFF. The rearrangement joins TRBV13 to TRBJ2-1; D perhaps matches TRBD2 (5 bases). Between the trimmed V and J ends, which lost 6 bases and 5 bases, there was a span of 11 bases. The CDR3 length is 13 residues. Germline values: CDR1 PRHDT, CDR2 FYEKMQ (reference sequence). The full variable domain, rest sourced from reference TRBV13 and TRBJ2-1, is AAGVIQSPRHLIKEKRETATLKCYPIPRHDTVYWYQQGPGQDPQFLISFYEKMQSDKGSIPDRFSAQQFSDYHSELNMSSLELGDSALYFCASREAGHNEQFFGPGTRLTVL.

The chain recombines TRBV27 with TRBJ1-1; no clear D gene. Deletions cut 6 bases from V and 3 bases from J, with 14 bases between. CDR1 and CDR2 (germline): MNHEY, SMNVEV (reference sequence). The CDR3 contains 14 residues. The CDR3 spells CASSPGGSYTEAFF. The DNA of the CDR3 is TGTGCCAGCAGCCCCGGCGGGTCTTACACTGAAGCTTTCTTT.